This T cell receptor beta chain is drawn from a study of OX40 agonist ivuxolimab in advanced cancers. General study results and limits: On average, CD8+ T cells had more expanded clones than CD4+.

In regard to this clone: Its antigen is unknown.

This CDR3 region has 15 residues. CDR1 is SGHAT, CDR2 FQNNGV, per germline. The junction had 12 bases not matched to a gene; V was cut back by 7 bases and J by 7 bases. Assay used: immunoSEQ multiplex PCR; TCRdb lists only in-frame clones, some missing. The sample lists approximately 66,000 clones, 85% occurring once. This receptor was obtained from an adult with an advanced solid tumor such as melanoma, head and neck, liver or kidney cancer. The chain joins TRBV11-2 to TRBJ2-4; 8 positions agree with TRBD2. The sequenced sample was CD4+ or CD8+ T cells sorted from blood, obtained in a trial of the OX40 agonist ivuxolimab. CDR3 sequence: CASTLSAGGRNIQYF. DNA of the CDR3: TGTGCCAGCACCCTATCTGCGGGGGGCCGGAACATTCAGTACTTC. The full variable domain, with the rest looked up from reference TRBV11-2 and TRBJ2-4, is EAGVAQSPRYKIIEKRQSVAFWCNPISGHATLYWYQQILGQGPKLLIQFQNNGVVDDSQLPKDRFSAERLKGVDSTLKIQPAKLEDSAVYLCASTLSAGGRNIQYFGAGTRLSVL.